The T cell receptor beta chain under discussion was sequenced for a study of shared clonotypes between healthy human individuals (dated by TCRdb to the early 2020s). Regarding the research as a whole: The cohort comprised a couple of women and a few men aged 18 to 49 years. Per donor, three plates each were used for CD4 naive and CD4 memory, two for CD8 naive, and one for CD8 memory. Each donor's leukapheresis produced roughly between about 0.9 and 9.5 billion PBMCs. Blood TCR repertoires of five healthy adults were deeply sequenced to estimate repertoire size and the extent of clonotype sharing between individuals. To increase sequencing depth and limit assay-specific biases, different laboratories used diverse techniques to prepare libraries and sequence TCR repertoires. Results the study describes overall, beyond this receptor: Compared with non-shared clonotypes, the clonotypes found in all four sorted-subset donors had higher generation probabilities. Estimated clonotype richness was generally larger for naive than for memory subsets. About 4.5% of naive CD4, 3.5% of naive CD8, roughly 2.5% of memory CD4, and less than 0.45% of memory CD8 clonotypes were shared across several donors. Pairwise subsampling led to the expectation that sequencing depth would affect the degree of clonotype sharing among donors. Only blood was sampled, and tissue TCR repertoires likely differ from those in blood. The small number of donors limited the genetic and exposure-history diversity represented. Rarefaction of sorted-subset datasets indicated incomplete sequencing despite the large sequencing depth.

TCR CDR3 regions were amplified from genomic DNA by multiplex PCR using the deep immunoSEQ assay. Genomic DNA extracted from each cell subset was distributed evenly over all wells of several immunoSEQ 96-well plates, and each plate served as one replicate. Each replicate PCR for sorted subsets received approximately 220 ng genomic DNA, equal to about 29,000 T cell genomes. Purified libraries were measured with a Qubit 3.0 fluorometer, size-checked on a Bioanalyzer 2100, and measured again with the KAPA Library Quantification kit. Every immunoSEQ 96-well plate was sequenced on a dedicated single-read 150-cycle Illumina NextSeq 550 flow cell. In the paper's pipeline: The immunoSEQ output contained only junctional sequences without quality scores, so filtering could not match that applied to full-length reads. To assign V/J genes and CDR3, sequences were annotated using PyIR, a Python wrapper for IgBLAST v1.9, with IMGT germline references. Reads with weak V/J assignments (E-value above 1e-6), missing CDR3, stop codons, out-of-frame junctions, or ambiguous translated residues were removed. V3J clonotypes were defined by identical inferred V gene, J gene, and CDR3 amino acid sequence. The percentage overlap between two repertoires was calculated by dividing the number of shared unique clonotypes by the size of the smaller repertoire. Richness of each repertoire was evaluated using RTK rarefaction, the Chao1 estimator, and Recon v2.1 estimates of unobserved clonotypes. OLGA was used to compute generation probabilities for all TCRbeta clonotypes that the gDNA method yielded from a handful of donors. TCRdb obtained this table from immuneACCESS and retained in-frame rearrangements with V and J assigned. These tables miss some clones; where compared with another copy, unresolved V genes account for less than half of the shortfall, and the remainder is unexplained. The V and J calls and clone size are taken from that table; D and trimming were inferred from the DNA. This sample holds some 2 million clones; roughly 94% were observed only once. In total, the top ten clones hold 0.13% of the sample.

This clone was seen a single time. Its antigen remains undetermined. The record has no base qualities; no much larger clone is one base away. The CDR3 covers 14 residues, taking in both the cysteine and the phenylalanine. The retained sequence is limited to the CDR3, 42 bases, with the frame set at the first base. V is pared back by 2 bases and J by 7 bases, with 12 bases lying between the germline termini. As encoded in the germline V gene, CDR1 is KGHSH while CDR2 is LQKENI. The donors were healthy, HIV-negative adults with no recently reported acute infections or vaccinations. Every donor was a Caucasian adult living in Nashville, Tennessee, USA. Magnetic negative selection was used to enrich CD4+ T cells, after which naive cells were positively selected on CD45RA and the negative fraction became the memory subset. Blood was obtained by leukapheresis, after which PBMCs were separated by Ficoll-Histopaque density gradient centrifugation and cryopreserved in liquid nitrogen vapor phase. Purity and quantity of every magnetically sorted T cell population were checked by analytical flow cytometry. From each sorted fraction, genomic DNA was isolated and quantified by UV absorbance on a Nanodrop 2000c.

The rearrangement combines TRBV18 with TRBJ1-5; possibly the D gene is TRBD1, per 6 matching bases. The receptor was isolated from a man aged 18 to 30 in good health. Sequencing was performed on naive CD4+ T cells sorted from blood. What the cell subset or site label conveys for this sample: CD45RA+ positively selected. The nucleotide sequence is TGTGCCAGCTCACCAGCAGGGGATGGGCAGCCCCAGCATTTT. This is translated as CASSPAGDGQPQHF.